This TCR beta chain derives from a study of PD-L1 blockade in urothelial cancer. Study-level information: Prior chemotherapy regimens per patient numbered 0 to 3.

Described time point: peripheral blood 6 weeks after treatment start. Libraries were prepared by immunoSEQ multiplex PCR; TCRdb keeps only in-frame clonotypes and omits some of them. The table lists 95,000 to 130,000 clones, approximately 90% of them singletons, with approximately 1.7% in the top ten. With 4 bases clipped from V and 4 bases from J, the junction kept 7 bases outside the gene matches. This CDR3 contains 15 residues. CDR1 SGDLS and CDR2 YYNGEE come from the germline V gene. V is TRBV9 and J is TRBJ2-2; 7 positions agree with TRBD1. This sequence originates from a man between 60 and 70 years old with urothelial cancer. The material was PBMCs, obtained around atezolizumab (anti-PD-L1) treatment. CDR3 nucleotides: TGTGCCAGCAGCCCCCAGACAGGGCTCACCGGGGAGCTGTTTTTT. Protein: CASSPQTGLTGELFF.